This TCR beta chain is from a study of CD8 T cells in ankylosing spondylitis. Notes on the study in general: Ankylosing spondylitis blood appeared to be characterized by a TCR beta motif of about eight highly homologous variants.

A quantitative 5'-RACE method, one with molecular barcodes, was used to make TCR beta libraries. TCRdb called the 5' RACE reads again in MiXCR, with one record for every CDR3 protein. The table lists about 160,000 distinct CDR3 sequences, 8.5% to 10% of them singletons. Germline assignment: CDR1 SGHDN and CDR2 FVKESK. V was cut by 3 bases and J by 2 bases, with 10 bases left in between. This CDR3 comprises 14 residues. Notes on this clonotype: Antigen specificity is unknown.

The sequencing input was blood, either unsorted or a sorted T cell fraction (not recorded which). The TCR originated in a female donor with ankylosing spondylitis or in good health (not recorded which). The chain recombines TRBV14 with TRBJ2-5; D call uncertain. CDR3 bases: TGTGCCAGCAGCCAGCGGTACATACAAGAGACCCAGTACTTC. It encodes CASSQRYIQETQYF.